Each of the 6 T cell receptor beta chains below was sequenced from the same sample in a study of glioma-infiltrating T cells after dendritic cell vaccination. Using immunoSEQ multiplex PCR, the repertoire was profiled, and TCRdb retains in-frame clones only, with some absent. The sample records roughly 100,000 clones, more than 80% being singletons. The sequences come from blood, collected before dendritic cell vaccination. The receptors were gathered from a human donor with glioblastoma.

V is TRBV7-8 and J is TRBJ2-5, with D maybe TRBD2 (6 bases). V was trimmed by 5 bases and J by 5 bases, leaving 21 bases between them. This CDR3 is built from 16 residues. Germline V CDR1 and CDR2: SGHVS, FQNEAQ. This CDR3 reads CASSLLDGDSGETQYF. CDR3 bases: TGTGCCAGCAGCCTACTCGACGGGGACTCCGGGGAGACCCAGTACTTC.

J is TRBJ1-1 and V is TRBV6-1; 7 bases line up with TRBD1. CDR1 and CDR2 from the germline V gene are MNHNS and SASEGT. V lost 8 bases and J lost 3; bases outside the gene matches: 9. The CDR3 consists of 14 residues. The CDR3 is CASASSDRDTEAFF. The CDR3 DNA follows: TGTGCCAGCGCCTCGAGCGACAGGGACACTGAAGCTTTCTTT.

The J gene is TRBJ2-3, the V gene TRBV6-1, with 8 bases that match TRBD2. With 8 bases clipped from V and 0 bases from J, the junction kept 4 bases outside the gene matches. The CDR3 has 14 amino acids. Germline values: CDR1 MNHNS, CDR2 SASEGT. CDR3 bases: TGTGCCAGCTCCTCGGGGGGGAGCACAGATACGCAGTATTTT. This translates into CASSSGGSTDTQYF.

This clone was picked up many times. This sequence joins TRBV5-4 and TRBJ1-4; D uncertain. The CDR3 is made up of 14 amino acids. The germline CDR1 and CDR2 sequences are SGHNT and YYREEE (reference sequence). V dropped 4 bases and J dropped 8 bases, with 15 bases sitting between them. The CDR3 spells CASSQLQNREKLFF. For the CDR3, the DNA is TGTGCCAGCAGCCAGCTACAGAATAGGGAAAAACTGTTTTTT.

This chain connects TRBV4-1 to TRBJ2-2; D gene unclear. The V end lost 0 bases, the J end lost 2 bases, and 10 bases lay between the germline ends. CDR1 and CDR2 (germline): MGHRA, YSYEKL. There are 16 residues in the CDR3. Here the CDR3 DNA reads TGCGCCAGCAGCCAAGAGGTGGCACCAAACACCGGGGAGCTGTTTTTT. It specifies CASSQEVAPNTGELFF.

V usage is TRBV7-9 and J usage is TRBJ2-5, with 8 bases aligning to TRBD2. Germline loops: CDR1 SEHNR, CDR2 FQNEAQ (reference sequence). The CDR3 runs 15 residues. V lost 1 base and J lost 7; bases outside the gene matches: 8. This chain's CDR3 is CASSLETGGMGTQYF. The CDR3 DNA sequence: TGTGCCAGCAGCTTAGAAACGGGGGGGATGGGGACCCAGTACTTC.